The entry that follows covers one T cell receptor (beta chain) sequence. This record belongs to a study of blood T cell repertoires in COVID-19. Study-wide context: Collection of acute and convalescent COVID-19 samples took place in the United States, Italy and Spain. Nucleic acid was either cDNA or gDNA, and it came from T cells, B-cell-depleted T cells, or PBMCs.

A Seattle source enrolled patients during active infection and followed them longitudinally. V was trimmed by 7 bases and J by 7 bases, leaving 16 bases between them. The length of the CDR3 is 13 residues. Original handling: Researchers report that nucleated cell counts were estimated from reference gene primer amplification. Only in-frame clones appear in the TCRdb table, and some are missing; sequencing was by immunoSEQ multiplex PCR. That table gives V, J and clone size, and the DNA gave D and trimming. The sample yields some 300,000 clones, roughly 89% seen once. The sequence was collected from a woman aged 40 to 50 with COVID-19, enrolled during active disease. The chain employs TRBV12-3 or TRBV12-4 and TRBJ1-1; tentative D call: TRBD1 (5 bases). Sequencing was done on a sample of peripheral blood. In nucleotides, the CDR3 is TGTGCCAGCAATTGGGGCGGACGCGGTGAAGCTTTCTTT. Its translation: CASNWGGRGEAFF.